A single sample is the source of the 20 T cell receptor beta chains below, sequenced in a study of follicular helper T cells after annual influenza vaccination. Sample time point: 2014-2015 season, 7 days after vaccination. This table comes from immunoSEQ multiplex PCR, and its TCRdb copy is limited to in-frame clones, with some not included. The table shows around 3,000 clones, with about 80% occurring only once. The sample in question was CXCR5+ CD38- circulating T follicular helper cells from blood, obtained 7 days after influenza vaccination. Subset of the sample: circulating Tfh, non-naive CD4+CXCR5+PD-1+ (ICOS+CD38+ or ICOS-CD38-). Receptor source: an adult who received the influenza vaccine.

By its share, this clone is large. In nucleotides, the CDR3 is TGTGCCAGCAGCCAAGAAAGCGGGGGGGCTTACGAGCAGTACTTC. This codes for CASSQESGGAYEQYF. V usage is TRBV4-2 and J usage is TRBJ2-7; TRBD2 matches 10 bases. Trimming cost V 0 bases and J 4 bases; bases outside gene matches: 3. The CDR3 runs to 15 residues. CDR1 is LGHNA, CDR2 YNFKEQ, per germline.

The gene calls are TRBV10-3 and TRBJ1-2; 8 bases map to TRBD1. V trimming: 4 bases; J trimming: 2 bases; junction bases outside the gene matches: 9. Germline loops: CDR1 ENHRY, CDR2 SYGVKD. CDR3 length equals 16 residues. The CDR3 spells CAISGSLTGANYGYTF. For the CDR3, the DNA is TGTGCCATCAGTGGTTCCTTGACAGGGGCGAACTATGGCTACACCTTC.

V gene TRBV6-1 combines with J gene TRBJ1-2; 8 positions match TRBD1. From germline, CDR1 is MNHNS and CDR2 SASEGT. V shed 0 bases and J 4 bases; nucleotides not matched to a gene: 4. There are 15 residues in the CDR3. CDR3 protein: CASSEAQGAGYGYTF. CDR3 in DNA: TGTGCCAGCAGTGAAGCGCAGGGGGCCGGCTATGGCTACACCTTC.

The chain is built from TRBV7-3 and TRBJ1-4; 7 bases agree with TRBD1. V trimming: 2 bases; J trimming: 0 bases; junction bases outside the gene matches: 3. Germline V gene lookup returns CDR1 SGHTA and CDR2 FQGTGA. The CDR3 totals 16 residues. In nucleotides, the CDR3 is TGTGCCAGCAGCTTAGTTGGGACAGCAACTAATGAAAAACTGTTTTTT. It yields the protein CASSLVGTATNEKLFF.

The chain carries TRBV7-2 and TRBJ1-5; no clear D gene. V was pared by 0 bases and J by 8 bases, with 8 bases between. CDR3 length equals 13 residues. The V gene's germline CDR1 is SGHTA and CDR2 FQGNSA. Here the CDR3 DNA reads TGTGCCAGCAGCTTAGCCAGACTGGAGCCCCAGCATTTT. It translates to CASSLARLEPQHF.

The chain links TRBV4-2 to TRBJ1-2; D uncertain. V was shortened by 0 bases and J by 1 base, with 9 bases between the two germline ends. Germline V gene data show CDR1 as LGHNA and CDR2 as YNFKEQ. The CDR3 contains 15 residues. The CDR3 sequence: CASSQDFDGNYGYTF. The DNA of the CDR3 is TGTGCCAGCAGCCAAGATTTTGACGGTAACTATGGCTACACCTTC.

The genes are TRBV4-3 and TRBJ2-3; no clear D. CDR1 and CDR2 from the germline V gene are LGHNA and YSLEER. The V end lost 2 bases, the J end lost 4 bases, and 7 bases lay between the germline ends. The length of the CDR3 is 13 residues. The CDR3 region has the DNA TGCGCCAGCAGCCAAACAGTCGCAGATACGCAGTATTTT. Encoded protein: CASSQTVADTQYF.

The chain is built from TRBV7-2 and TRBJ2-5; 9 bases are a match to TRBD2. CDR1 and CDR2 (germline): SGHTA, FQGNSA. V gave up 5 bases and J gave up 5 bases; unmatched junction bases: 6. This CDR3 has 14 amino acids. The CDR3 sequence is CASSAGGGRETQYF. DNA for the CDR3: TGTGCCAGCAGCGCGGGAGGGGGCCGGGAGACCCAGTACTTC. Full variable domain (missing parts from reference TRBV7-2 and TRBJ2-5): GAGVSQSPSNKVTEKGKDVELRCDPISGHTALYWYRQSLGQGLEFLIYFQGNSAPDKSGLPSDRFSAERTGGSVSTLTIQRTQQEDSAVYLCASSAGGGRETQYFGPGTRLLVL.

This chain connects TRBV19 to TRBJ2-2; D may be TRBD1 (6 bases). V was pared by 6 bases and J by 3 bases, with 17 bases between. This CDR3 has 16 residues. CDR1 is LNHDA and CDR2 is SQIVND in the germline V gene (reference sequence). CDR3 sequence (DNA): TGTGCCAGTAGCGCGCCCACAGGGATTTACACCGGGGAGCTGTTTTTT. Translation: CASSAPTGIYTGELFF. The full variable domain, rest sourced from reference TRBV19 and TRBJ2-2, is DGGITQSPKYLFRKEGQNVTLSCEQNLNHDAMYWYRQDPGQGLRLIYYSQIVNDFQKGDIAEGYSVSREKKESFPLTVTSAQKNPTAFYLCASSAPTGIYTGELFFGEGSRLTVL.

The CDR3 DNA reads as TGTGCCAGCAGTCCGGGGGGGCCGAGAACTGAAGCTTTCTTT. Its protein is CASSPGGPRTEAFF. V is TRBV6-1 and J is TRBJ1-1; D perhaps matches TRBD1 (6 bases). This CDR3 spans 14 amino acids. The germline CDR1 and CDR2 sequences are MNHNS and SASEGT. V gave up 5 bases and J gave up 5 bases, with 15 bases separating them.

The chain recombines TRBV19 with TRBJ1-5; D unclear. V was shortened by 5 bases and J by 4 bases, with 9 bases between the two germline ends. The CDR3 runs to 13 residues. Looked up from germline, CDR1 is LNHDA and CDR2 is SQIVND (reference sequence). CDR3 coding DNA: TGTGCCAGTAGTGTGTGGACTAATCAGCCCCAGCATTTT. Encoded protein: CASSVWTNQPQHF.

The rearrangement links TRBV6-4 to TRBJ2-3; TRBD2 matches 10 bases. Germline V gene lookup returns CDR1 MRHNA and CDR2 SNTAGT. The length of the CDR3 is 15 residues. With 5 bases clipped from V and 1 base from J, the junction kept 3 bases outside the gene matches. The CDR3: CASSPGTSGTDTQYF. CDR3 nucleotides: TGTGCCAGCAGTCCCGGGACTAGCGGCACAGATACGCAGTATTTT.

The chain couples TRBV10-3 to TRBJ2-7, with a possible D match to TRBD1 (6 bases). This CDR3 is built from 17 residues. V dropped 5 bases and J dropped 6 bases, with 26 bases sitting between them. Germline assignment: CDR1 ENHRY and CDR2 SYGVKD. Here the CDR3 DNA reads TGTGCCATCAGTAAGGACAGCAGTGGGGGATGGACGAGCGAGCAGTACTTC. Amino acids: CAISKDSSGGWTSEQYF.

A single count supports this clone. The V call is TRBV18, the J call TRBJ2-2, with D hard to call. Germline lookup yields CDR1 KGHSH and CDR2 LQKENI. Trimming stripped 3 bases from V and 5 bases from J, with 10 bases between. The CDR3 spans 14 residues. CDR3 bases: TGTGCCAGCTCACCGGGCCTGGGGACCGGGGAGCTGTTTTTT. This translates into CASSPGLGTGELFF.

Of note for this clone: The junction departs from germline at one end; a sequencing error may be responsible. V is TRBV6-1 and J is TRBJ1-2, with a weak D call TRBD1 (6 bases). This CDR3 spans 13 amino acids. CDR1 is MNHNS and CDR2 is SASEGT in the germline V gene. The CDR3, as DNA: TGTGCCACCAGTTGGGGACACCGGTATGGCTACACCTTC. Its protein product is CATSWGHRYGYTF.

The V and J genes are TRBV7-2 and TRBJ1-1; possibly TRBD1 for D (5 bases). CDR1 and CDR2 (germline): SGHTA, FQGNSA. The CDR3 contains 13 residues. V gave up 4 bases and J gave up 10 bases, with 16 bases separating them. In DNA form, the CDR3 reads TGTGCCAGCAGCTCCCTCAGGGAGTTAGGAGCTTTCTTT. This gives the protein CASSSLRELGAFF. Full variable domain (missing parts from reference TRBV7-2 and TRBJ1-1): GAGVSQSPSNKVTEKGKDVELRCDPISGHTALYWYRQSLGQGLEFLIYFQGNSAPDKSGLPSDRFSAERTGGSVSTLTIQRTQQEDSAVYLCASSSLRELGAFFGQGTRLTVV.

V and J are TRBV2 and TRBJ1-5, with unresolved D. The CDR3 runs to 17 residues. The V and J ends lost 8 bases and 0 bases respectively, with 20 bases between them. Germline V gene sequence: CDR1 SNHLY, CDR2 FYNNEI. DNA for the CDR3: TGTGCCAGCGCGGCAGACTTAGCCCCTTATAGCAATCAGCCCCAGCATTTT. It encodes CASAADLAPYSNQPQHF.

CDR3 nucleotide sequence: TGTGCCAGCAGCCAAGTCGGCGGGTTGGGGGATGAGCAGTTCTTC. Translating gives CASSQVGGLGDEQFF. J is TRBJ2-1 and V is TRBV4-2; D may match TRBD1 or TRBD2 (5 bases each). With 1 base removed from V and 8 bases from J, the gap between germline ends came to 15 bases. Germline V gene lookup returns CDR1 LGHNA and CDR2 YNFKEQ. CDR3 length: 15 residues.

The V gene is TRBV10-3, the J gene TRBJ1-3; D is unresolved. Trimming removed 10 bases from V and 0 bases from J, with 13 bases in between. This CDR3 has 14 amino acids. Per germline, CDR1 ENHRY and CDR2 SYGVKD. The CDR3 DNA reads TGTGCCACGGAAGGACGGAGCTCTGGAAACACCATATATTTT. It codes for CATEGRSSGNTIYF.

The CDR3 bases are TGTGCCAGTAACGCCGGGACAGCTAATGAAAAACTGTTTTTT. Translating gives CASNAGTANEKLFF. The chain carries TRBV19 and TRBJ1-4, with 7 bases aligning to TRBD1. Per germline, CDR1 LNHDA and CDR2 SQIVND (reference sequence). The CDR3 extends over 14 amino acids. Trimming removed 7 bases from V and 3 bases from J; junction bases left unmatched: 5.